Below, 28 T cell receptor beta chains from the same sample are listed, as sequenced in a study of vaccination effects on CD4 cells after COVID-19. ViraFEST used viral peptide pools to expand antigen-specific CD4+ T cells before sequencing. Investigators separated out CD4+ T cells once 9 to 11 days of culture had passed. Their specific antigens are unknown. Sequenced by immunoSEQ multiplex PCR; TCRdb stores in-frame clones only, minus some. The table records tens of thousands of clones, about 73% of them present only once. The sample here was CD4+ T cells from PBMCs cultured with HCoV-229E spike peptides, taken before COVID-19 vaccination. The receptors were gathered from a human donor who received a COVID-19 vaccine.

V gene TRBV3-1 (or the pseudogene TRBV3-2) combines with J gene TRBJ2-1; 10 bases align to TRBD2. Germline V gives CDR1 LGHDT, CDR2 YNNKEL (reference sequence). V shed 1 base, J shed 8 bases, and the junction held 8 bases outside the gene matches. The CDR3 has 16 amino acids. CDR3 sequence: CASSQASGRAFHEQFF. The CDR3 DNA reads as TGTGCCAGCAGCCAAGCGAGCGGGAGGGCCTTCCATGAGCAGTTCTTC.

J is TRBJ2-1 and V is TRBV6-6; weak D call: TRBD2 (6 bases). The germline gives CDR1 MNHNY, CDR2 SVGAGI (reference sequence). Trimming shortened V by 6 bases and J by 8 bases, and 14 bases separated the two germline ends. The CDR3 sequence is 13 residues long. This CDR3 is CASRVDWRDEQFF. The CDR3 DNA follows: TGTGCCAGCAGAGTCGACTGGAGGGATGAGCAGTTCTTC.

This clone showed up just a few times. V usage is TRBV6-2 or TRBV6-3 and J usage is TRBJ2-7; TRBD2 matches at 13 bases. The germline V gene encodes CDR1 MNHEY and CDR2 SVGEGT. The CDR3 extends over 15 amino acids. The junction had 4 bases not matched to a gene; V was cut back by 4 bases and J by 4 bases. In nucleotides, the CDR3 is TGTGCCAGCAGTTTGGGACTAGCGGGATATTACGAGCAGTACTTC. Translated: CASSLGLAGYYEQYF.

For the CDR3, the DNA is TGTGCCAGCAGCTTGGGGACGGTGAACACTGAAGCTTTCTTT. Protein product: CASSLGTVNTEAFF. The J gene is TRBJ1-1, the V gene TRBV5-5; D not certain. Trimming removed 0 bases from V and 0 bases from J, with 6 bases in between. There are 14 residues in the CDR3. Germline CDR1 reads SGHKS; CDR2 reads YYEKEE (reference sequence).

This clone was found once. V usage is TRBV19 and J usage is TRBJ2-2; D is unclear. The CDR3 extends over 14 amino acids. Looked up from germline, CDR1 is LNHDA and CDR2 is SQIVND (reference sequence). Trimming shortened V by 6 bases and J by 0 bases, and 8 bases separated the two germline ends. CDR3: CASRNRANTGELFF. Written as DNA, the CDR3 is TGTGCCAGTAGAAACAGAGCGAACACCGGGGAGCTGTTTTTT.

V is TRBV10-1 and J is TRBJ1-2; D ambiguous. This CDR3 spans 16 amino acids. V was pared by 4 bases and J by 7 bases, with 22 bases between. Germline-derived CDR1 and CDR2 are WNHNN and SYGVQD (reference sequence). The CDR3: CASSGVLLREPSGYTF. CDR3 nucleotides: TGCGCCAGCAGTGGGGTCTTACTGAGGGAGCCCTCTGGCTACACCTTC.

The chain is built from TRBV11-2 and TRBJ2-7; 10 bases match TRBD2. Per germline, CDR1 SGHAT and CDR2 FQNNGV. This CDR3 is built from 14 residues. V trimming: 3 bases; J trimming: 6 bases; junction bases outside the gene matches: 5. The CDR3: CASSFGLAGAEQYF. The CDR3 bases are TGTGCCAGCAGCTTCGGGCTAGCGGGAGCCGAGCAGTACTTC.

The CDR3 protein is CASSQQGVRGNEQFF. CDR3 bases: TGTGCCAGCAGCCAACAGGGGGTGAGGGGCAATGAGCAGTTCTTC. This chain connects TRBV3-1 (or the pseudogene TRBV3-2) to TRBJ2-1; 7 bases are shared with TRBD1. Germline CDR1 is LGHDT and CDR2 is YNNKEL (reference sequence). The CDR3 contains 15 residues. The trim removed 2 bases at V and 6 bases at J, leaving 7 bases unmatched.

V is TRBV6-1 and J is TRBJ1-6; a possible D gene is TRBD1 (5 bases). Per germline, CDR1 MNHNS and CDR2 SASEGT. This CDR3 contains 13 residues. V lost 3 bases to trimming and J lost 7 bases, with 7 bases between them. CDR3 sequence (DNA): TGTGCCAGCAGTGACAGGGAGAATTCACCCCTCCACTTT. This encodes CASSDRENSPLHF.

The rearrangement uses TRBV20-1 and TRBJ1-2; 8 bases map to TRBD1. V shed 3 bases, J shed 6 bases, and the junction held 12 bases outside the gene matches. Germline-derived CDR1 and CDR2 are DFQATT and SNEGSKA (reference sequence). The CDR3 runs to 15 residues. The CDR3 DNA follows: TGCAGTGCTAGTCGCCCCGGAACAGGGGGTAATGGCTACACCTTC. The encoded protein is CSASRPGTGGNGYTF.

V gene TRBV19 combines with J gene TRBJ2-7, with D uncertain. The CDR3 contains 15 residues. Germline V lookup: CDR1 LNHDA, CDR2 SQIVND (reference sequence). The V gene lost 4 bases and the J gene lost 0 bases, with 13 bases spanning the gap. The CDR3 loop reads CASSRVAQSSYEQYF. The CDR3 coding sequence is TGTGCCAGTAGTAGGGTCGCACAGAGCTCCTACGAGCAGTACTTC. Full variable domain (rest looked up from reference TRBV19 and TRBJ2-7): DGGITQSPKYLFRKEGQNVTLSCEQNLNHDAMYWYRQDPGQGLRLIYYSQIVNDFQKGDIAEGYSVSREKKESFPLTVTSAQKNPTAFYLCASSRVAQSSYEQYFGPGTRLTVT.

The J gene is TRBJ1-5, the V gene TRBV19; 7 nucleotides align to TRBD1. Trimming at V came to 9 bases and at J to 7 bases, leaving 9 bases not matched to a gene. The CDR3 runs 13 residues. Germline V gene sequence: CDR1 LNHDA, CDR2 SQIVND (reference sequence). The chain's CDR3 is CASRKDRVQPQHF. The CDR3 bases are TGTGCCAGCAGGAAAGACAGGGTCCAGCCCCAGCATTTT. The variable domain in full, completed from reference TRBV19 and TRBJ1-5, reads DGGITQSPKYLFRKEGQNVTLSCEQNLNHDAMYWYRQDPGQGLRLIYYSQIVNDFQKGDIAEGYSVSREKKESFPLTVTSAQKNPTAFYLCASRKDRVQPQHFGDGTRLSIL.

The V and J genes are TRBV4-1 and TRBJ2-1, with 13 bases lining up with TRBD2. Germline V gives CDR1 MGHRA, CDR2 YSYEKL. This CDR3 is built from 17 residues. Germline trimming cut 0 bases from V and 5 bases from J; bases unmatched to any gene: 4. The CDR3 loop is CASSQDRLAGGNNEQFF. CDR3 nucleotide sequence: TGCGCCAGCAGCCAAGATAGACTAGCGGGAGGAAACAATGAGCAGTTCTTC.

The chain carries TRBV19 and TRBJ2-1; D unclear. The CDR3 has 9 amino acids. CDR1 and CDR2 (germline): LNHDA, SQIVND (reference sequence). CDR3 sequence (DNA): TGTGTCAACCGCGATGAGCAGTTCTTC. Translation: CVNRDEQFF.

V gene TRBV2 combines with J gene TRBJ2-7; 8 nucleotides match TRBD1. Germline V gives CDR1 SNHLY, CDR2 FYNNEI. The CDR3 runs 15 residues. V lost 4 bases, J lost 6 bases, and 11 bases stayed unmatched. The CDR3 nucleotides read TGTGCCAGCAGTGGTTCGTCAGGGGGCCCACGCGAGCAGTACTTC. Encoded protein: CASSGSSGGPREQYF.

This clone was counted a single time. This sequence joins TRBV10-1 and TRBJ1-5, with 11 bases identical to TRBD1. Germline lookup yields CDR1 WNHNN and CDR2 SYGVQD (reference sequence). J was trimmed by 0 bases and V by 4 bases; bases with no gene match: 8. The CDR3 extends over 18 amino acids. The CDR3 loop is CASSADRGLAYSNQPQHF. The CDR3 coding sequence is TGCGCCAGCAGTGCGGACAGGGGGCTGGCGTATAGCAATCAGCCCCAGCATTTT.

This chain joins TRBV6-1 and TRBJ1-2; D possibly corresponds to TRBD1 (6 bases). Trimming cost V 0 bases and J 3 bases, with 14 bases left between them. The germline gives CDR1 MNHNS, CDR2 SASEGT. The CDR3 spans 16 residues. CDR3 in DNA: TGTGCCAGCAGTGAAGCGTCGACAGGCCTCTACTATGGCTACACCTTC. Amino acid sequence: CASSEASTGLYYGYTF.

This clone turned up a few times. V and J are TRBV10-1 and TRBJ1-2, with D possibly matching TRBD1 (5 bases). Trimming shortened V by 3 bases and J by 1 base, and 6 bases separated the two germline ends. The CDR3 is made up of 13 amino acids. Germline V CDR1 and CDR2: WNHNN, SYGVQD (reference sequence). CDR3 DNA sequence: TGCGCCAGCAGTGAAGACAGTAACTATGGCTACACCTTC. This encodes CASSEDSNYGYTF.

The chain couples TRBV3-1 (or the pseudogene TRBV3-2) to TRBJ2-7, with 16 bases aligning to TRBD2. V shed 4 bases, J shed 7 bases, and the junction held 4 bases outside the gene matches. The germline V gene has CDR1 LGHDT and CDR2 YNNKEL (reference sequence). The CDR3 runs 15 residues. CDR3 in amino acids: CASSPTGLAGGEQYF. CDR3 coding DNA: TGTGCCAGCAGCCCCACGGGACTAGCGGGAGGGGAGCAGTACTTC.

This clone has more than one count but fewer than ten. This chain joins TRBV6-5 and TRBJ1-2, with 10 bases identical to TRBD1. J gave up 4 bases and V 6 bases, and 2 bases lay outside the gene matches. The CDR3 is made up of 13 amino acids. Germline CDR1 MNHEY, CDR2 SVGAGI. The CDR3 is CASRRTGGYGYTF. CDR3 nucleotide sequence: TGTGCCAGCAGACGGACAGGGGGCTATGGCTACACCTTC.

This clone turned up a few times. The chain carries TRBV7-7 and TRBJ2-5; D unclear. Germline V lookup: CDR1 SSHAT, CDR2 FNYEAQ (reference sequence). The CDR3 sequence is 16 residues long. V dropped 3 bases and J dropped 4 bases, with 18 bases sitting between them. The CDR3, as DNA: TGTGCCAGCAGCTTGGGCCGGCTAGTGGGTCCAGAGACCCAGTACTTC. This encodes CASSLGRLVGPETQYF.

J is TRBJ1-4 and V is TRBV5-1; D gene ambiguous. With 0 bases removed from V and 0 bases from J, the gap between germline ends came to 12 bases. Per germline, CDR1 SGHRS and CDR2 YFSETQ. The CDR3 covers 17 residues. CDR3 coding DNA: TGCGCCAGCAGCTTGGCCGCCGGGGTTGCAACTAATGAAAAACTGTTTTTT. Residues: CASSLAAGVATNEKLFF.

The J gene is TRBJ1-2, the V gene TRBV10-3, with 8 bases aligning to TRBD1. Germline CDR1 reads ENHRY; CDR2 reads SYGVKD. Trimming took 6 bases from V and 4 from J; bases not matched to a gene: 10. The CDR3 is 15 amino acids. The CDR3 spells CAISETGDKGYGYTF. The CDR3 region has the DNA TGTGCCATCAGCGAGACAGGGGACAAGGGCTATGGCTACACCTTC.

The chain is built from TRBV7-9 and TRBJ2-7; D gene ambiguous. Deletions cut 4 bases from V and 4 bases from J, with 8 bases between. The CDR3 runs to 12 residues. CDR1 is SEHNR and CDR2 is FQNEAQ in the germline V gene (reference sequence). For the CDR3, the DNA is TGTGCCAGCAGCTCAAGCAGGTACGAGCAGTACTTC. As protein: CASSSSRYEQYF.

This clone was seen once. The chain recombines TRBV10-2 with TRBJ2-5; 10 bases are shared with TRBD2. Germline assignment: CDR1 WSHSY and CDR2 SAAADI. The junction had 5 bases not matched to a gene; V was cut back by 4 bases and J by 6 bases. CDR3 length equals 14 residues. Here the CDR3 DNA reads TGCGCCAGCAGTGGAGCGGGGGGGCTAAAGACCCAGTACTTC. It encodes CASSGAGGLKTQYF.

The genes are TRBV6-5 and TRBJ2-3; 7 nucleotides agree with TRBD2. This CDR3 comprises 15 residues. Germline V gives CDR1 MNHEY, CDR2 SVGAGI. The CDR3 coding sequence is TGTGCGGCGGGACGGGCGGGAGAAAGCACAGATACGCAGTATTTT. It yields the protein CAAGRAGESTDTQYF.

By proportion, this clone is medium-sized (0.01 to 0.1%). The chain has TRBV19 and TRBJ2-1, with 8 bases identical to TRBD2. Per the germline V gene, CDR1 is LNHDA and CDR2 is SQIVND (reference sequence). J was trimmed by 4 bases and V by 0 bases; bases with no gene match: 8. CDR3 length: 17 amino acids. CDR3 residues: CASSIEGREGVYNEQFF. CDR3 DNA sequence: TGTGCCAGTAGTATAGAAGGACGGGAGGGTGTGTACAATGAGCAGTTCTTC.

The rearrangement uses TRBV9 and TRBJ1-3, with D possibly matching TRBD1 (5 bases). Germline values: CDR1 SGDLS, CDR2 YYNGEE. The CDR3 is 15 residues long. Between the trimmed V and J ends, which lost 4 bases and 0 bases, there was a span of 11 bases. The CDR3 sequence is CASSSRDLSGNTIYF. The CDR3 DNA reads as TGTGCCAGCAGCTCCCGGGACCTCTCTGGAAACACCATATATTTT.